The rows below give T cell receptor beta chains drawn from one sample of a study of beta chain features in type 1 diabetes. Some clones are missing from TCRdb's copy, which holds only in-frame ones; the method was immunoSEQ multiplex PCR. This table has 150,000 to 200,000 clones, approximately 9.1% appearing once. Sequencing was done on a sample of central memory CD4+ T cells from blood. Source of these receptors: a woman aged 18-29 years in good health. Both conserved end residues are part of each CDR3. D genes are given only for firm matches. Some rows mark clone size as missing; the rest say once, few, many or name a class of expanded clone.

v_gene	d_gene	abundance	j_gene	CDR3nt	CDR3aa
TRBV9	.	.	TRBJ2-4	TGTGCCAGCAACGACAGTAACATTCAGTACTTC	CASNDSNIQYF
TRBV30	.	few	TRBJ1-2	TGTGCCTGGACTCGGGTTGGCTGGGGCTACACCTTC	CAWTRVGWGYTF
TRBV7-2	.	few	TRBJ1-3	TGTGCCAGCAGCTTAGACTCCGGGGTCTCTGGAAACACCATATATTTT	CASSLDSGVSGNTIYF
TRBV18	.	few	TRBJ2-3	TGTGCCAGCTCACCGTGGACAGGCACAGATACGCAGTATTTT	CASSPWTGTDTQYF
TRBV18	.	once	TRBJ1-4	TGTGCCAGCTCACCAGGCAAGGAGGAAAAACTGTTTTTT	CASSPGKEEKLFF
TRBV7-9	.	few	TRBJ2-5	TGTGCCAGCAGCCAAGTGCGGGACCAAGAGACCCAGTACTTC	CASSQVRDQETQYF
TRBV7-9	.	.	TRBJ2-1	TGTGCCAGCAGCTTTGGAGGGCCCTACAATGAGCAGTTCTTC	CASSFGGPYNEQFF
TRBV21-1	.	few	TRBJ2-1	TGTGCCAGCAGCTCAAGGGAGGCAGCCTCGGTCCTAGAAAATGAGCAGTTCTTC	CASSSREAASVLENEQFF
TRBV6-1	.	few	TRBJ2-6	TGTGCCAGCAGAAACACAGGGTTAGGGGCCAACGTCCTGACTTTC	CASRNTGLGANVLTF
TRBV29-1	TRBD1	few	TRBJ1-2	TGCAGCGTTGTTAAGGTGACAGGGCCTAACTATGGCTACACCTTC	CSVVKVTGPNYGYTF
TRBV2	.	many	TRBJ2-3	TGTGCCAGCAGCTCCGGGGGAAACACAGATACGCAGTATTTT	CASSSGGNTDTQYF
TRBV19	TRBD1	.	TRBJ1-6	TGTGCCAGTAGTAGGAAGACAGGGATTGGTTCACCCCTCCACTTT	CASSRKTGIGSPLHF
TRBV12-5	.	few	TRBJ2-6	TGTGCTAGTGGTTTGACTTCACAGAGCTCTGGGGCCAACGTCCTGACTTTC	CASGLTSQSSGANVLTF
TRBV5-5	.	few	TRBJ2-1	TGTGCCAGCAGCTTCCTTGTCGGGAATGAGCAGTTCTTC	CASSFLVGNEQFF
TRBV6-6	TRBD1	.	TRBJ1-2	TGTGCCAGCAGGACACGACAGGGAGGCGGCTACACCTTC	CASRTRQGGGYTF
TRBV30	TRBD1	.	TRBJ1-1	TGTGCCTGGAGTGCAAAGACAGGGGGCGTATGGACTGAAGCTTTCTTT	CAWSAKTGGVWTEAFF
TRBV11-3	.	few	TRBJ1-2	TGTGCCAGCAGCTACCAAGGTGGAGCTAACTATGGCTACACCTTC	CASSYQGGANYGYTF
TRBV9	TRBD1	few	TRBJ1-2	TGTGCCAGCAGCGTAGATGGTGGGACAGGGGCTAGGGGCTACACCTTC	CASSVDGGTGARGYTF
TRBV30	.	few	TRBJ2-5	TGTGCCTGGCAAGCGGACCAAGAGACCCAGTACTTC	CAWQADQETQYF
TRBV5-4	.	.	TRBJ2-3	TGTGCCAGCAGCTTGCAGACCACGGGGACAGATACGCAGTATTTT	CASSLQTTGTDTQYF
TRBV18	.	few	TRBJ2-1	TGTGCCAGCTCACCTTTGGACGGGGATTACAATGAGCAGTTCTTC	CASSPLDGDYNEQFF
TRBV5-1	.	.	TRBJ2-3	TGCGCCAGCACCCCCGGGATTAGAAGCACAGATACGCAGTATTTT	CASTPGIRSTDTQYF
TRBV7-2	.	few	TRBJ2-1	TGTGCCAGCAGATCCGACGGGTATGAGCAGTTCTTC	CASRSDGYEQFF
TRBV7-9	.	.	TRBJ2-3	TGTGCCAGCAGCGCCAGTTATAGCACAGATACGCAGTATTTT	CASSASYSTDTQYF
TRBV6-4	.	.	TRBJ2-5	TGTGCCAGCAGTGACTACAGTCGGGAGACCCAGTACTTC	CASSDYSRETQYF
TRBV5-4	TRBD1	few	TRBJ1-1	TGTGCCAGCAGCTTGGCTCGACAGGGGAACACTGAAGCTTTCTTT	CASSLARQGNTEAFF
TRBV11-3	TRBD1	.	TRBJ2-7	TGTGCCAGCAGCTTAGGGACAGGGAGCTCCTACGAGCAGTACTTC	CASSLGTGSSYEQYF
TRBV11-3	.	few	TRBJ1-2	TGTGCCAGCAGCCCCCCCGGGGATAGGGGCTACACCTTC	CASSPPGDRGYTF
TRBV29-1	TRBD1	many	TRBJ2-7	TGCAGCGGAGTGGCAGGGGGTAACGAGCAGTACTTC	CSGVAGGNEQYF
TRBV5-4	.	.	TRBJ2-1	TGTGCCAGCAGCCAACAGGGTTTACCCTACAATGAGCAGTTCTTC	CASSQQGLPYNEQFF
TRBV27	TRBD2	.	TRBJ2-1	TGTGCCAGCAGTTTATCGGAGGGGACTAAGCAGTTCTTC	CASSLSEGTKQFF
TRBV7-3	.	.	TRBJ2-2	TGTGCCAGCAGGTTCGCAGCGGCAACCGGGGAGCTGTTTTTT	CASRFAAATGELFF
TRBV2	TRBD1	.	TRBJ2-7	TGTGCCAGCAAGGGGACAGGGACCTACGAGCAGTACTTC	CASKGTGTYEQYF
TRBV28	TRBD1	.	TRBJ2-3	TGTGCCAGCAGTGCTTCAGGGGGTGATACGCAGTATTTT	CASSASGGDTQYF
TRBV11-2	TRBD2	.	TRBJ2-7	TGTGCCAGCAGCCCCGAACGCACGACTAGCTCCTCCTACGAGCAGTACTTC	CASSPERTTSSSYEQYF
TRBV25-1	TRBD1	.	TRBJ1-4	TGTGCCACCCAACGACAGGGAGGACCTCTTGAAAAACTGTTTTTT	CATQRQGGPLEKLFF
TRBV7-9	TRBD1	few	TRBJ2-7	TGTGCCAGCAGCCGACAGGGTACCCACGAGCAGTACTTC	CASSRQGTHEQYF
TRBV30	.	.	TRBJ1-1	TGTGCCTGGAGTGTAGGGGGGGCCGTGAACACTGAAGCTTTCTTT	CAWSVGGAVNTEAFF
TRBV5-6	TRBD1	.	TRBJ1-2	TGTGCCAGCAGCTTCAGGGGGGACTGGGCAGACTATGGCTACACCTTC	CASSFRGDWADYGYTF
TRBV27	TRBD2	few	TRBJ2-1	TGTGCCAGCAGTACTTACTCCCTAGCGGGAGCGCACAATGAGCAGTTCTTC	CASSTYSLAGAHNEQFF
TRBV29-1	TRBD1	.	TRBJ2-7	TGCAGCGTTGAATTCGGCAGGGGGCCCTACGAGCAGTACTTC	CSVEFGRGPYEQYF
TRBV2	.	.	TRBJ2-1	TGTGCCAGCAATAGGGAGAGCTCCTACAATGAGCAGTTCTTC	CASNRESSYNEQFF
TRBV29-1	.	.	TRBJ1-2	TGCAGCGTTGGAACTGGACAGTCTGATGGCTACACCTTC	CSVGTGQSDGYTF
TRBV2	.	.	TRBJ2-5	TGTGCCAGCACCAAGACCGGGACAAAGGGGGAGACCCAGTACTTC	CASTKTGTKGETQYF
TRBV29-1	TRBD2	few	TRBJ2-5	TGCAGCGTTGACGTAGCGGGGGGAGGGGAGACCCAGTACTTC	CSVDVAGGGETQYF
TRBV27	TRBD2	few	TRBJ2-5	TGTGCCAGCAGTTTATCGGCCGGGGGGGTTGAGACCCAGTACTTC	CASSLSAGGVETQYF
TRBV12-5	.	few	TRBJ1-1	TGTGCTAGTGGTTTATTCCAGAGGGCAGCTTTCTTT	CASGLFQRAAFF
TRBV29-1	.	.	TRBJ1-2	TGCAGCGACGATAGTGATGGCTACACCTTC	CSDDSDGYTF
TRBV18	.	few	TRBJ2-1	TGTGCCAGCTCACCACGAGGAGGGCAAGGGGACCACAATGAGCAGTTCTTC	CASSPRGGQGDHNEQFF
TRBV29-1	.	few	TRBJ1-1	TGCAGCGTTGCTACAGATATGAACACTGAAGCTTTCTTT	CSVATDMNTEAFF